A single sample is the source of the 10 T cell receptor beta chains below, sequenced in a study of blood T cells in healthy people across ages. Together with a sample-barcoded 5' primer, a J-beta primer mix was included in a second PCR lasting 7 to 11 cycles. TCRdb itself ran the 5' RACE reads through MiXCR, one entry per CDR3 protein. The table records 750,000 to 950,000 distinct CDR3 sequences, approximately 55% of them present only once. The specimen sequenced was blood. These receptors originate from a man older than 75 in good health.

The chain recombines TRBV5-1 with TRBJ1-5; TRBD1 is a possible D gene (6 bases). Trimming stripped 4 bases from V and 7 bases from J, with 18 bases between. CDR3 size: 15 residues. Germline V gene lookup returns CDR1 SGHRS and CDR2 YFSETQ. This chain's CDR3 is CASSPKGGSGQPQHF. The CDR3 nucleotides read TGCGCCAGCAGCCCCAAGGGGGGATCGGGACAGCCCCAGCATTTT.

V and J are TRBV2 and TRBJ2-7; D is undetermined. The J call may not be correct, given that the DNA end is closer to TRBJ2-5. The CDR3 contains 13 residues. Germline-derived CDR1 and CDR2 are SNHLY and FYNNEI. The chain's CDR3 is CASSETTGETQYF. The CDR3 region has the DNA TGTGCCAGCAGCGAAACTACGGGAGAGACCCAGTACTTC.

The chain combines TRBV7-9 with TRBJ1-1; a possible D gene is TRBD1 (5 bases). Germline V gene lookup returns CDR1 SEHNR and CDR2 FQNEAQ (reference sequence). The length of the CDR3 is 14 residues. Trimming took 5 bases from V and 3 from J, leaving 13 bases between them. The chain's CDR3 is CASSGGAGHTEAFF. The CDR3 bases are TGTGCCAGCAGCGGCGGGGCAGGGCACACTGAAGCTTTCTTT.

The chain employs TRBV7-9 and TRBJ2-1, with 11 bases matching TRBD2. CDR1 SEHNR and CDR2 FQNEAQ come from the germline V gene (reference sequence). The V gene end was trimmed by 0 bases and the J gene end by 6 bases; junction bases not matched to a gene: 4. The CDR3 runs 16 residues. This chain's CDR3 is CASSLAPGTSGNEQFF. Here the CDR3 DNA reads TGTGCCAGCAGCTTAGCCCCCGGGACTAGCGGCAATGAGCAGTTCTTC.

This chain joins TRBV3-1 and TRBJ1-6, with D tentatively TRBD1 (6 bases). Deletions cut 1 base from V and 10 bases from J, with 17 bases between. The CDR3 has 16 amino acids. Germline CDR1 and CDR2: LGHDT and YNNKEL (reference sequence). This CDR3 reads CASSQVFGQGSSPLHF. CDR3 coding DNA: TGTGCCAGCAGCCAAGTATTCGGGCAGGGGTCCTCACCCCTCCACTTT.

This clonotype was seen repeatedly, ten times or more. The rearrangement uses TRBV12-3 or TRBV12-4 and TRBJ2-7; no definite D call. The CDR3 is 11 residues long. Trimming pared 6 bases from V and 4 bases from J, leaving 7 bases between. CDR3 bases: TGTGCCAGCAGCCCTAAGTACGAGCAGTACTTC. Translated: CASSPKYEQYF.

This clonotype was recorded a few times. The chain uses TRBV10-3 and TRBJ2-5, with 9 nucleotides matching TRBD1. V dropped 4 bases and J dropped 5; count of bases not matched to a gene: 5. In germline, CDR1 is ENHRY, CDR2 SYGVKD. This CDR3 is 14 amino acids long. The CDR3 region has the DNA TGTGCCATCAGTGCCCGGGACAGGGTTGAGACCCAGTACTTC. Its translation: CAISARDRVETQYF.

About this clonotype itself: At one boundary the junction diverges from the germline segment, which might be a read error. The chain employs TRBV7-9 and TRBJ2-3, with 8 bases that match TRBD1. From germline, CDR1 is SEHNR and CDR2 FQNEAQ (reference sequence). The CDR3 loop spans 16 amino acids. The CDR3: CASSQQGRGQADTRYF. CDR3 in DNA: TGTGCCAGCAGCCAACAAGGCAGGGGGCAGGCAGATACGCGGTATTTT.

J is TRBJ2-1 and V is TRBV12-3 or TRBV12-4; perhaps D is TRBD1 or TRBD2 (5 bases each). The CDR3 has 12 residues. Trimming left V 6 bases short and J 9 bases short, with 12 bases between. The CDR3 region is CASRLRGAEQFF. The CDR3 DNA follows: TGTGCCAGCAGATTGCGAGGGGCTGAGCAGTTCTTC.

V and J are TRBV28 and TRBJ2-7; 8 bases match TRBD2. The junction had 11 bases not matched to a gene; V was cut back by 5 bases and J by 5 bases. The CDR3 loop spans 15 amino acids. The V gene's germline CDR1 is MDHEN and CDR2 SYDVKM. The CDR3 coding sequence is TGTGCCAGCAGTCCCCGGGGAGCGGGAGTGGACGAGCAGTACTTC. As protein: CASSPRGAGVDEQYF.